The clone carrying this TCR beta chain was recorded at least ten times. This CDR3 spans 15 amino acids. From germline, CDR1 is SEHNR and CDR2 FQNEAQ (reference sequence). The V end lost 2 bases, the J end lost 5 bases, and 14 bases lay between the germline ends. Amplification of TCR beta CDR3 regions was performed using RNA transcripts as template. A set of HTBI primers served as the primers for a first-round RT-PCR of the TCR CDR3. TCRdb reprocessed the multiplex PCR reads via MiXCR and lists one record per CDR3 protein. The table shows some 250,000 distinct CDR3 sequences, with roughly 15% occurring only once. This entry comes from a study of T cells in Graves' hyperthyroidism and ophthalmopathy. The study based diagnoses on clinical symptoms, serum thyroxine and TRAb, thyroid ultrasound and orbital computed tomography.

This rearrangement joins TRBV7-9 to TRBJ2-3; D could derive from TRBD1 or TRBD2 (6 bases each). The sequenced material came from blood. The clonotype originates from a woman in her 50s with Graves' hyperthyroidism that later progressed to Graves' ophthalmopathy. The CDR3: CASSLPWGRGDTQYF. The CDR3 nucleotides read TGTGCCAGCAGCTTACCGTGGGGGCGGGGAGATACGCAGTATTTT.